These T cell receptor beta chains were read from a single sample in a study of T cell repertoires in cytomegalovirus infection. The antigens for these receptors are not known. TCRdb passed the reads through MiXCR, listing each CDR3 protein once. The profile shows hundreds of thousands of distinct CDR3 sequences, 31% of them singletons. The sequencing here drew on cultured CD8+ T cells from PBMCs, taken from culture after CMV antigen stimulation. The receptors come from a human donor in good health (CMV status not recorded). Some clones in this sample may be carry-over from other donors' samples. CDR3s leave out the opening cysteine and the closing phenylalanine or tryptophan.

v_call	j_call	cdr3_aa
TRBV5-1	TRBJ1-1	ASSLAPGTGEAF
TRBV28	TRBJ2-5	ASSSQRGRETQY
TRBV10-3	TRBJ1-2	AIRTGYLWHGYT
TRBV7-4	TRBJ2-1	ASSPVTGYNEQF
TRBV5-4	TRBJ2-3	ASSRGQDGTDTQY
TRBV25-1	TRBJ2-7	ASSVLAGRFPYEQY
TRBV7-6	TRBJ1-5	ASSRGTGVQPQH
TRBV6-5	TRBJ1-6	ASSGSGTSYNSPLH
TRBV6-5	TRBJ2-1	ASSPGQGWMNEQF
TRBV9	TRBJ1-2	ASSVGRFNYGYT
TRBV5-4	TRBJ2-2	ASSLSTSYAGELF
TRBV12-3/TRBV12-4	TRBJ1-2	ASSRDRVGYT
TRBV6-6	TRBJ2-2	ASSYLDRGSLYGELF
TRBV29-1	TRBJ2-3	SVAVAGGLYDTQY
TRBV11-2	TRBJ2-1	ASSLPPTGHTYNEQF
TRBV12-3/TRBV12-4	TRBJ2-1	ASSSSLAGDTSDEQF
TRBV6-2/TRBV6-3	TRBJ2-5	ASSYFGAQETQY
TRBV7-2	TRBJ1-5	ASSSPGTDYRGNQPQH
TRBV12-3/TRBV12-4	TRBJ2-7	ASSFQGVDEQY
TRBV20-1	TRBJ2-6	SARTENPGANVLT
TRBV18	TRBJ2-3	ASSLGGGLLDTDTQY
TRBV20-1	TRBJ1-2	SARDLTGISNYGYT
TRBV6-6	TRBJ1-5	ASSPSGYSISTESNQPQH
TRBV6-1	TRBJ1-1	ANLVGNTEAF
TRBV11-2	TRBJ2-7	ASSLGGSREQY
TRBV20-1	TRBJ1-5	GARDFRGYSNQPQH
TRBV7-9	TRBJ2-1	ASSSGLGPYNEQF
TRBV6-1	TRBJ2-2	ASSDSGTSGTGELF
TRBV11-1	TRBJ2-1	ASSLAPGTSSYNEQF
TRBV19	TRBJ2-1	ASSTRVRDEQF
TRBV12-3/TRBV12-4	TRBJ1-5	ASSLAVGEPQH
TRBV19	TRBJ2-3	ASSIRGTDTQY
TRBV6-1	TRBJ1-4	ASTTGELREKLF
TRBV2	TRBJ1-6	ASSERGPFSSYNSPLH
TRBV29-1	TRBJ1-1	SFKTNTEAF
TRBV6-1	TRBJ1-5	ASSYSEGTQPQH
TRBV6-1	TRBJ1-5	ASSPRKGNQPQH
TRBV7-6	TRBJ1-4	ASSLGEGGGEKLF
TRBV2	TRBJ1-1	ASSDPGGRRTEAF
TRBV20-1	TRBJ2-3	SATNQGAGEPGGTDTQY
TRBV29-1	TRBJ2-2	SVSAVANTGELF
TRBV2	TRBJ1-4	ASSSDRVANEKLF
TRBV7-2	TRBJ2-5	ASSFLGGAVETQY
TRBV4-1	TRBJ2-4	ASSQDPGQGNIQY
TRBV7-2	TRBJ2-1	ASSLRLAVRDEQF
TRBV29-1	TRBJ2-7	SVGESYEQY
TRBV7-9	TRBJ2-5	ASSPMAGGRETQY
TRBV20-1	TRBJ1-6	STPPPGHMMPLH
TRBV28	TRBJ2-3	ASSRGQVRTDTQY
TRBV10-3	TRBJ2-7	AIGTGGFYEQY
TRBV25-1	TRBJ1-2	ASSESIDRAGYT
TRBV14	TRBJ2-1	ASSQVGLGYNEQF
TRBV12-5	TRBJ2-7	ASGFQPRTGRSYEQY
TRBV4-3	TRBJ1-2	ASSPTRWGRAYGYT